These T cell receptor beta chains were read from a single sample in a study of a mutant IDH1 vaccine in newly diagnosed glioma. The antigens these receptors bind are not known. Clones were read by immunoSEQ multiplex PCR, and TCRdb kept only the in-frame ones, dropping some. Of around 45,000 clones listed, around nine tenths are singletons. This sample comprised PBMCs, obtained from a glioma patient whose treatment included an IDH1 peptide vaccine. The receptors were gathered from a woman between 35 and 50 years old with glioma. Each CDR3 is given with its conserved first and last residue. A D gene is named only where the DNA matches it firmly. For some rows the clone size is stated as once, few or many, or as a class when expanded; others skip it.

. TRBJ2-5 TRBV4-1 . TGCGCCAGCAGCCCGGCGAGCCAAGAGACCCAGTACTTC CASSPASQETQYF
. TRBJ2-7 TRBV7-6 TRBD1 TGTGCCAGCAGCTCCAGACAGGGCCCCTACGAGCAGTACTTC CASSSRQGPYEQYF
once TRBJ2-3 TRBV2 . TGTGCCAGACAGGGTCCTGGCGATACGCAGTATTTT CARQGPGDTQYF
. TRBJ1-2 TRBV7-9 . TGTGCCAGCAGCTTGGTCGGAGGCATCCAAGGCTACACCTTC CASSLVGGIQGYTF
. TRBJ1-4 TRBV29-1 TRBD1 TGCAGCGTCAGCTCCGGGACAGGGGAAAAACTGTTTTTT CSVSSGTGEKLFF
. TRBJ1-1 TRBV28 . TGTGCCAGCAGAACCGTTCAGGCCTGGAACACTGAAGCTTTCTTT CASRTVQAWNTEAFF
. TRBJ2-1 TRBV7-3 . TGTGCCAGCAGCTATGATGGGAGCTCCTACAATGAGCAGTTCTTC CASSYDGSSYNEQFF
. TRBJ2-1 TRBV6-6 TRBD2 TGTGCCAGCAGTTACCGCAGCGGGGGCAGGGATGAGCAGTTCTTC CASSYRSGGRDEQFF
once TRBJ2-2 TRBV4-1 . TGCGCCAGCAGCCAAAGGCAACAACTAAACACCGGGGAGCTGTTTTTT CASSQRQQLNTGELFF
. TRBJ2-3 TRBV5-1 TRBD1 TGCGCCAGCAGGTTATTGGGACAGGGGGCTGGAGATACGCAGTATTTT CASRLLGQGAGDTQYF
. TRBJ1-6 TRBV19 . TGTGCCAGTAGTATTGCATCCGATAATTCACCCCTCCACTTT CASSIASDNSPLHF
. TRBJ2-7 TRBV7-9 TRBD1 TGTGCCAGCAGCTGGGACAGGCGGGCCTACGAGCAGTACTTC CASSWDRRAYEQYF
. TRBJ1-5 TRBV19 . TGTGCCGGTAGTATGGAAGGACCCTCGGGCAATCAGCCCCAGCATTTT CAGSMEGPSGNQPQHF
. TRBJ1-4 TRBV4-1 TRBD1 TGCGCCAGCAGCCAAGATCTAAGACAGGGGGCTTCGGCTAATGAAAAACTGTTTTTT CASSQDLRQGASANEKLFF
. TRBJ1-1 TRBV19 . TGTGCCAGTAGTATAGAGGGGGGCCTCACGGCAGAAGCTTTCTTT CASSIEGGLTAEAFF
. TRBJ1-3 TRBV10-1 . TGCGCCAGCAGAGCGATGAGCTCTGGAAACACCATATATTTT CASRAMSSGNTIYF
once TRBJ2-7 TRBV7-2 TRBD2 TGTGCCAGCAGCCGGATCCGGGGGGGAGACGCGGCCTACGAGCAGTACTTC CASSRIRGGDAAYEQYF
. TRBJ1-5 TRBV4-3 . TGCGCCAGCAGCCAAGACGGAGCGGGAAATCAGCCCCAGCATTTT CASSQDGAGNQPQHF
. TRBJ2-7 TRBV7-9 . TGTGCCAGCAGCCCGAACCCAGGGCCCTACGAGCAGTACTTC CASSPNPGPYEQYF
. TRBJ1-3 TRBV7-9 . TGTGCCAGCAGCTCCCAATACACGGAAGGAAACACCATATATTTT CASSSQYTEGNTIYF
. TRBJ2-2 TRBV19 TRBD2 TGTGCCAGTAGTACTCGGGGGGACACCGGGGAGCTGTTTTTT CASSTRGDTGELFF
once TRBJ2-3 TRBV18 TRBD1 TGTGCCAGCTCACCAAGACCGGGACAGGGCGGCGCAGATACGCAGTATTTT CASSPRPGQGGADTQYF
. TRBJ2-5 TRBV5-1 TRBD2 TGCGCCAGCAGCCCAGGGGGGACTAGCAAAGAGACCCAGTACTTC CASSPGGTSKETQYF
. TRBJ2-3 TRBV6-5 . TGTGCCAGCAGCTCTCCGGGACCATCCACAGATACGCAGTATTTT CASSSPGPSTDTQYF
. TRBJ2-3 TRBV18 . TGTGCCAGCTCACCAACGGGGGCCGACACAGATACGCAGTATTTT CASSPTGADTDTQYF
few TRBJ1-2 TRBV7-2 . TGTGCCAGCAGCCCTATACGGGGGCCACGCTATGGCTACACCTTC CASSPIRGPRYGYTF
. TRBJ1-1 TRBV7-9 . TGTGCCAGCAGCTTAGGGGGCCGGGGGAACACTGAAGCTTTCTTT CASSLGGRGNTEAFF
few TRBJ2-7 TRBV6-1 TRBD1 TGTGCCAGCAGTGAACCAGGACAGGGGAGGCCCTACGAGCAGTACTTC CASSEPGQGRPYEQYF
. TRBJ2-2 TRBV6-1 . TGTGCCAGCAGTGAATACCTCACCGGGGAGCTGTTTTTT CASSEYLTGELFF
. TRBJ2-3 TRBV19 . TGTGCCAGTAGTGCCAACCCGTATGAGGGGATTTTTGCAGATACGCAGTATTTT CASSANPYEGIFADTQYF
. TRBJ1-1 TRBV18 TRBD1 TGTGCCAGCTCACCACGAGGACAGGTAACATTCCCGAACACTGAAGCTTTCTTT CASSPRGQVTFPNTEAFF
once TRBJ1-6 TRBV6-1 TRBD1 TGTGCCAGCAGTGGCGGCAGGGGGTTGGTGAATTCACCCCTCCACTTT CASSGGRGLVNSPLHF
. TRBJ1-1 TRBV7-2 TRBD1 TGTGCCAGCAGCTTAGACAGGGGGCGTTTGAACACTGAAGCTTTCTTT CASSLDRGRLNTEAFF
. TRBJ2-7 TRBV5-1 TRBD2 TGCGCCAGCAGCTTGGGTCCTAGCGGGTCCTACGAGCAGTACTTC CASSLGPSGSYEQYF
. TRBJ1-1 TRBV15 . TGTGCCACCAGCAGAGAACGGGCGAACACTGAAGCTTTCTTT CATSRERANTEAFF
. TRBJ2-5 TRBV14 . TGTGCCAGCAGCCCAGCAGGTGGGAAGACCCAGTACTTC CASSPAGGKTQYF
. TRBJ1-2 TRBV4-3 . TGCGCCAGCAGCCAAGAGTCCGGACAGAGCTATGGCTACACCTTC CASSQESGQSYGYTF
. TRBJ1-6 TRBV7-2 . TGTGCCAGCAGCTTAGAGACACTATATTCACCCCTCCACTTT CASSLETLYSPLHF
. TRBJ2-5 TRBV6-5 . TGTGCCAGCAGTTACTCTCGGGTTCCGGAGACCCAGTACTTC CASSYSRVPETQYF
. TRBJ1-5 TRBV4-3 . TGCGCCAGCAGCCGAAGGCCCAGCAATCAGCCCCAGCATTTT CASSRRPSNQPQHF
. TRBJ2-1 TRBV19 TRBD2 TGTGCCAGTAGTATAGATCGGGGACTAGCGAGATCCTACAATGAGCAGTTCTTC CASSIDRGLARSYNEQFF
. TRBJ1-5 TRBV7-2 TRBD1 TGTGCCAGCAGCTGGACAGGAGGGGGTCAGCCCCAGCATTTT CASSWTGGGQPQHF
. TRBJ1-6 TRBV19 . TGTGCCAGTAGTATAGATCAGGGGCGCAATTCACCCCTCCACTTT CASSIDQGRNSPLHF
. TRBJ2-3 TRBV5-6 TRBD2 TGTGCCAGCAGCTTACTAGCGGAAGGGGGAGATACGCAGTATTTT CASSLLAEGGDTQYF
. TRBJ2-7 TRBV7-8 . TGTGCCAGCAGCTTTGTCCGGACGGGGCTAGCTCACTACGAGCAGTACTTC CASSFVRTGLAHYEQYF
. TRBJ2-5 TRBV7-2 . TGTGCCAGCACCCAACGGGCGGGCAGACAAGAGACCCAGTACTTC CASTQRAGRQETQYF
. TRBJ1-2 TRBV6-5 . TGTGCCAGCAGTTACGCCAGGGAGCAGGGCTATGGCTACACCTTC CASSYAREQGYGYTF
. TRBJ2-3 TRBV10-3 TRBD1 TGTGCCAACCCGGGACAGGGGGGTAGGTTGGATACGCAGTATTTT CANPGQGGRLDTQYF
. TRBJ1-2 TRBV5-8 . TGTGCCAGCAGCTTGGCCCCTTACGGAGGCTACACCTTC CASSLAPYGGYTF
few TRBJ1-2 TRBV25-1 TRBD1 TGTGCCAGCAGTGAACAGGACAGGGGGTACGGCTACACCTTC CASSEQDRGYGYTF
. TRBJ1-5 TRBV6-1 . TGTGCCAGCAGTACAGCCCCCGGTAGCAATCAGCCCCAGCATTTT CASSTAPGSNQPQHF
. TRBJ2-2 TRBV5-1 . TGCGCCAGCAGCTTGGGCCAGGAAAGGGCCGGGGAGCTGTTTTTT CASSLGQERAGELFF
. TRBJ2-3 TRBV6-1 . TGTGCCAGCAGTGAAGTAGCCATCGGTACAGATACGCAGTATTTT CASSEVAIGTDTQYF